This TCR beta chain comes out of a study of OX40 agonist ivuxolimab in advanced cancers. Study details: Hepatocellular carcinoma, melanoma, renal cell or head and neck cancer occurred in dose-escalation patients.

The length of the CDR3 is 12 residues. The germline V gene has CDR1 LGHNA and CDR2 YNFKEQ. Trimming left V 4 bases short and J 7 bases short, with 8 bases between. Measured with immunoSEQ multiplex PCR; TCRdb has only the in-frame clones, and not every one. Among approximately 19,000 clones, about 83% were seen once, and the ten largest hold about an eighth. The chain is built from TRBV4-2 and TRBJ2-1; no reliable D call. Sequenced material: CD4+ or CD8+ T cells sorted from blood, taken in a trial of the OX40 agonist ivuxolimab. This TCR came from an adult with an advanced solid tumor such as melanoma, head and neck, liver or kidney cancer. The CDR3: CASSLGLNEQFF. The CDR3 DNA reads TGTGCCAGCAGCCTGGGCTTGAATGAGCAGTTCTTC.